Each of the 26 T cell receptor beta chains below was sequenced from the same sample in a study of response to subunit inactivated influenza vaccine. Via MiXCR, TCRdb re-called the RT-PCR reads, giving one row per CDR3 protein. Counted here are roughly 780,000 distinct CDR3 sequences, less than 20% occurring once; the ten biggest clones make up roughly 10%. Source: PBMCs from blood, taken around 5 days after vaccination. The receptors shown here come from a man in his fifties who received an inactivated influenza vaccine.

CDR3 sequence reads: CASSRPPRGHEQYF. The CDR3 DNA follows: TGTGCCAGCAGTAGGCCGCCAAGGGGTCACGAGCAGTACTTC. The J gene is TRBJ2-7, the V gene TRBV28; the D gene is possibly TRBD1 (5 bases). There are 14 residues in the CDR3. Germline V gene data show CDR1 as MDHEN and CDR2 as SYDVKM. Trimming removed 5 bases at V and 5 bases at J, with 16 bases between.

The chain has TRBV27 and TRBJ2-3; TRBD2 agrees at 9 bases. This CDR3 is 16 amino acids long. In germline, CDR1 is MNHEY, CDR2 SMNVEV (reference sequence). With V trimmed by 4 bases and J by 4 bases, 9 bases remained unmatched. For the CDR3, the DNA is TGTGCCAGCAGTTACCTTCAGGGCGGGGGGGCAGATACGCAGTATTTT. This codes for CASSYLQGGGADTQYF.

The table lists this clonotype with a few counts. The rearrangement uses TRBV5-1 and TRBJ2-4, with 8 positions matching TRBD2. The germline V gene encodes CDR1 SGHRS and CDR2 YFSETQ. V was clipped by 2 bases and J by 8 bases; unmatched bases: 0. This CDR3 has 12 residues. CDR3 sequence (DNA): TGCGCCAGCAGCTTCGGGGGGGACATTCAGTACTTC. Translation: CASSFGGDIQYF.

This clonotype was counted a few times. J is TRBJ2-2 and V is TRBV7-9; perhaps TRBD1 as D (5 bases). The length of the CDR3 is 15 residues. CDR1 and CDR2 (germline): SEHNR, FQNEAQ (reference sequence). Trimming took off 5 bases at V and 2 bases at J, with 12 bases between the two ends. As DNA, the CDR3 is TGTGCCAGCAGCCGTTTAGGGGCAAACACCGGGGAGCTGTTTTTT. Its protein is CASSRLGANTGELFF.

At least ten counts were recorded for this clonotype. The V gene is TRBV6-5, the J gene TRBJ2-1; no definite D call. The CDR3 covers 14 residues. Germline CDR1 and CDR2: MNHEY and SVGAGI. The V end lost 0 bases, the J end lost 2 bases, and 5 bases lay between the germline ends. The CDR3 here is CASSYSGPYNEQFF. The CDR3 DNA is TGTGCCAGCAGTTACTCAGGGCCCTACAATGAGCAGTTCTTC.

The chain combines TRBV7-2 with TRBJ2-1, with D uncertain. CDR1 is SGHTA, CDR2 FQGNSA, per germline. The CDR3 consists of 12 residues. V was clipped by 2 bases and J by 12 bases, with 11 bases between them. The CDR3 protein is CASSLSEWGQFF. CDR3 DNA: TGTGCCAGCAGCTTATCGGAGTGGGGGCAGTTCTTC.

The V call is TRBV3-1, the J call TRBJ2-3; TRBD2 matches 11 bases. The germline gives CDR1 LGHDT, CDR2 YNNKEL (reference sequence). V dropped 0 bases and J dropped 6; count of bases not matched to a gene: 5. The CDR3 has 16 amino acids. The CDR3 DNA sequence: TGTGCCAGCAGCCAAGATTCACTAGCGGGAGTTGATACGCAGTATTTT. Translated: CASSQDSLAGVDTQYF.

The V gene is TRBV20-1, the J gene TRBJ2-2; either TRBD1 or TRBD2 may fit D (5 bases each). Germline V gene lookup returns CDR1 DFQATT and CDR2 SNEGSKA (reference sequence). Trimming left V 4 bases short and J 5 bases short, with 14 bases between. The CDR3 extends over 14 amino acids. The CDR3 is CSAIRDGRTGELFF. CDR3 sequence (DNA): TGCAGTGCTATCCGGGACGGAAGGACCGGGGAGCTGTTTTTT.

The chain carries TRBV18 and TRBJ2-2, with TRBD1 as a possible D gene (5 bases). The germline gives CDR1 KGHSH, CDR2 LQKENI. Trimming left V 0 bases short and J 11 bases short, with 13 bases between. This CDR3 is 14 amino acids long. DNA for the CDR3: TGTGCCAGCTCACCACCGGGGCCATCTACAGAGCTGTTTTTT. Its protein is CASSPPGPSTELFF.

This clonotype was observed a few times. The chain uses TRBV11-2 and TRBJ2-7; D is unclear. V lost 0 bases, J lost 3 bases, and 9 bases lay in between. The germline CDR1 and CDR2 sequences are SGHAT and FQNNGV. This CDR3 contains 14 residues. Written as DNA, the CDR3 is TGTGCCAGCAGCTTAGAATTTACCAACTACGAGCAGTACTTC. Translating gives CASSLEFTNYEQYF.

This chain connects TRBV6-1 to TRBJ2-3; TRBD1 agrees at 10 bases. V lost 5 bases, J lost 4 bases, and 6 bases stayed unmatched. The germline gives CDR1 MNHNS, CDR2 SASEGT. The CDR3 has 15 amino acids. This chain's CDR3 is CASSPGQGPSDTQYF. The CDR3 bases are TGTGCCAGCAGTCCGGGACAGGGGCCGTCAGATACGCAGTATTTT.

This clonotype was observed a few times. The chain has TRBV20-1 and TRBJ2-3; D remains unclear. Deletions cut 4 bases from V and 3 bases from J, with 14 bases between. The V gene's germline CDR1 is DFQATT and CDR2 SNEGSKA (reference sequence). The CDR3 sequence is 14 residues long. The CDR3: CSATISARTDTQYF. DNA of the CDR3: TGCAGTGCTACAATTTCTGCCCGGACAGATACGCAGTATTTT.

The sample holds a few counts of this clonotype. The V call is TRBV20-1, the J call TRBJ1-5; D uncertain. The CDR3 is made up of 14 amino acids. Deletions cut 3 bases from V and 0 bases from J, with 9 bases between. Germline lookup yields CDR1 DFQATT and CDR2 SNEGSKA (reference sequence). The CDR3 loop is CSASQDHSNQPQHF. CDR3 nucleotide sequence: TGCAGTGCTAGCCAGGACCATAGCAATCAGCCCCAGCATTTT.

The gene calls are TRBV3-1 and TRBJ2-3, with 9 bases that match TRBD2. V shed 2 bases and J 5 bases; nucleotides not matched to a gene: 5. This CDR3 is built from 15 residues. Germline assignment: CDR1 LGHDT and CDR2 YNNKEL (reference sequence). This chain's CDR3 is CASSQNLAGIDTQYF. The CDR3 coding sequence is TGTGCCAGCAGCCAAAATCTAGCGGGGATAGATACGCAGTATTTT.

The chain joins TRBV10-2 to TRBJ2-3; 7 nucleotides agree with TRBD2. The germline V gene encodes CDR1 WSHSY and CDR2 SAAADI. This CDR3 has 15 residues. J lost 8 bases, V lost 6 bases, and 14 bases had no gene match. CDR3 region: CASSPGLVRLGTQYF. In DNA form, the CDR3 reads TGCGCCAGCAGCCCCGGACTAGTGAGGTTAGGTACGCAGTATTTT.

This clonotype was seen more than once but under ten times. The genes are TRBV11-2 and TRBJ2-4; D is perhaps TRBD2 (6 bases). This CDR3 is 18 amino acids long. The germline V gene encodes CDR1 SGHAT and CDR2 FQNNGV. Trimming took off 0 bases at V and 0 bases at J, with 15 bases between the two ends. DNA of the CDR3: TGTGCCAGCAGCTTAGAAGCTGCGGGGACCCTAGCCAAAAACATTCAGTACTTC. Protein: CASSLEAAGTLAKNIQYF.

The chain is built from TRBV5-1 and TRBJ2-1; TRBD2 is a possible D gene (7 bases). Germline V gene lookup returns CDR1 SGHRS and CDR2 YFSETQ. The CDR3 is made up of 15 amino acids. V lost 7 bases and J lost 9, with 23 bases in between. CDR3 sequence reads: CASGLPGGSLAEQFF. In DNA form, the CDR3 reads TGCGCCAGCGGGCTTCCGGGGGGCTCCCTGGCTGAGCAGTTCTTC.

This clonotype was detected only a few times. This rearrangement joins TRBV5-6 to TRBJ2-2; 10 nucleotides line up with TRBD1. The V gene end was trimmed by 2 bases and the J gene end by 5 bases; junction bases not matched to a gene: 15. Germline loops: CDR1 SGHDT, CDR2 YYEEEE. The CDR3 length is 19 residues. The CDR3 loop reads CASSLWDRGLRSETGELFF. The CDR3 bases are TGTGCCAGCAGCTTATGGGACAGGGGCCTAAGGAGTGAAACCGGGGAGCTGTTTTTT. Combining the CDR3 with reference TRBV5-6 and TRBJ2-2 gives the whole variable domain DAGVTQSPTHLIKTRGQQVTLRCSPKSGHDTVSWYQQALGQGPQFIFQYYEEEERQRGNFPDRFSGHQFPNYSSELNVNALLLGDSALYLCASSLWDRGLRSETGELFFGEGSRLTVL.

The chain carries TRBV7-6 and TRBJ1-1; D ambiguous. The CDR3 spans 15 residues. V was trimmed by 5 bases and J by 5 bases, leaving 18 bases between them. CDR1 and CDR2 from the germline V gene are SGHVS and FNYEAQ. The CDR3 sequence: CASSPERAGGTEAFF. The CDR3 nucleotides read TGTGCCAGCAGCCCAGAAAGAGCGGGAGGGACTGAAGCTTTCTTT.

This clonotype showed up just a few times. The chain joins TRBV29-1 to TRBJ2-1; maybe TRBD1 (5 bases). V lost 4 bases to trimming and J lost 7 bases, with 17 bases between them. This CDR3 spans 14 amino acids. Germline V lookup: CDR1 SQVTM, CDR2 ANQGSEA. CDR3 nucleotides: TGCAGCGTTGTGGGGCAGGGAAGCTGGAATGAGCAGTTCTTC. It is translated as CSVVGQGSWNEQFF.

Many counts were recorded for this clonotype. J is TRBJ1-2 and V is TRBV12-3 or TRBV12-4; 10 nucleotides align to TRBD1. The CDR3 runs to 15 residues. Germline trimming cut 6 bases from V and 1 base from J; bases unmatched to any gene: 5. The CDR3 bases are TGTGCCAGCAGCCCTAGGACAGGGGGTAACTATGGCTACACCTTC. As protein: CASSPRTGGNYGYTF.

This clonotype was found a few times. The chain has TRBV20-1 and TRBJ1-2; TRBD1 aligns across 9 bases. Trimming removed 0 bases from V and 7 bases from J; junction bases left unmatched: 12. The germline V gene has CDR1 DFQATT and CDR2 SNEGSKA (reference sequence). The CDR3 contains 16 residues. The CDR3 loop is CSAREGAGQGLFGYTF. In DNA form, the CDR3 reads TGCAGTGCTAGAGAAGGGGCGGGACAGGGACTTTTTGGCTACACCTTC.

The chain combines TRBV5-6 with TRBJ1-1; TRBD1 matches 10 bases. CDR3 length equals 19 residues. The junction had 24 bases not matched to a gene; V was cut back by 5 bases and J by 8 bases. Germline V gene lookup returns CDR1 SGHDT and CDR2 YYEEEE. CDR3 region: CASSSPEGTGAGRKFEAFF. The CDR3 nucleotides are TGTGCCAGCAGTTCACCAGAAGGGACAGGGGCGGGGAGAAAATTCGAAGCTTTCTTT.

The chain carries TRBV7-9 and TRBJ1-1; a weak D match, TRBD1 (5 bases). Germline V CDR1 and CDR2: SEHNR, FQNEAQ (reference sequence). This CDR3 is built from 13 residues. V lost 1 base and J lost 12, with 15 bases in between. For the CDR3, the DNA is TGTGCCAGCAGCTTAGTGCGACCGGGGGGAACTTTCTTT. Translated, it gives CASSLVRPGGTFF.

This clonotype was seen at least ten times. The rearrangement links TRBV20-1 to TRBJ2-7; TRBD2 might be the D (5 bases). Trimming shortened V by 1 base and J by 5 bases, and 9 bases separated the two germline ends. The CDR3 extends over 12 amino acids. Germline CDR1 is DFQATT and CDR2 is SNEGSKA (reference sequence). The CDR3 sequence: CSARVVGNEQYF. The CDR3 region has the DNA TGCAGTGCTAGAGTGGTCGGGAACGAGCAGTACTTC.

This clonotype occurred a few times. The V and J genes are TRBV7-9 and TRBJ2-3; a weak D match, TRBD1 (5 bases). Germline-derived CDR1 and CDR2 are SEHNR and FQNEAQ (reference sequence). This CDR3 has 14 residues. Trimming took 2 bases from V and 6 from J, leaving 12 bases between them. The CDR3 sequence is CASSLLGALDTQYF. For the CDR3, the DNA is TGTGCCAGCAGCTTACTAGGGGCATTGGATACGCAGTATTTT.